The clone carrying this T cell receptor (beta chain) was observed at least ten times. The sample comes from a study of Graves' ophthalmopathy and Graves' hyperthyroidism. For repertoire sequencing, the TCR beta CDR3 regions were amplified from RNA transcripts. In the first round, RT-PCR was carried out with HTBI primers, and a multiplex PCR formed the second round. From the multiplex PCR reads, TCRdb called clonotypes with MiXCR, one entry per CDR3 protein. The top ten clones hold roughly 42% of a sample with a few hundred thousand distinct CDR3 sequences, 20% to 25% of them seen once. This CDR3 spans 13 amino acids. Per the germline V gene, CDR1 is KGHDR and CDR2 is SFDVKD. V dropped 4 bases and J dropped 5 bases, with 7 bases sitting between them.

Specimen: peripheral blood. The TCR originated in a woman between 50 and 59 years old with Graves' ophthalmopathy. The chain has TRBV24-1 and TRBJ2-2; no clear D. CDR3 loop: CATSEGTTGELFF. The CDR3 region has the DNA TGTGCCACCAGTGAAGGAACTACCGGGGAGCTGTTTTTT.